This TCR beta chain was identified during a study of cytomegalovirus exposure and HLA in healthy donors. The wider study: There were about 86 million unique TCRs (from HLA-typed donors) in an early data release.

General study points: When presence/absence was analysed, sequencing depth was taken to be roughly uniform across donors. Sequencing likely caused a cluster of highly shared sequence variants.

13 Jbeta primers and 60 Vbeta primers were used for the PCR. Clones were read by immunoSEQ multiplex PCR, and TCRdb kept only the in-frame ones, dropping some. The sample comprises some 190,000 clones, 70% to 90% of which are singletons, and approximately 0.31% rests with the top ten. A remark on this clone: The antigen remains undetermined.

CDR1 and CDR2 (germline): MNHNS, SASEGT. The length of the CDR3 is 13 residues. Trimming removed 4 bases from V and 6 bases from J, with 12 bases in between. The chain employs TRBV6-1 and TRBJ1-2, with TRBD1 as a possible D gene (5 bases). This TCR derives from a woman aged 25 to 39 in good health and CMV-seronegative. The material sequenced was PBMCs. The DNA of the CDR3 is TGTGCCAGCAGTGGCCGGGCAGGGCATGGCTACACCTTC. Translated, it gives CASSGRAGHGYTF.